This is a list of T cell receptor beta chains from one sample in a study of radiotherapy plus CTLA-4 blockade in lung cancer. Method: immunoSEQ multiplex PCR; TCRdb's copy keeps in-frame clones and lacks some. The sample holds under 45,000 clones, roughly 79% seen once. The specimen comprised peripheral blood, sampled from a patient treated with radiotherapy plus ipilimumab. The receptors come from a human donor with non-small cell lung cancer that progressed on radiotherapy plus ipilimumab. The conserved cysteine and the conserved F or W are not part of the CDR3 here. Each record gives: clone size, J gene, V gene, D gene, CDR3 protein. D genes are given only for firm matches. Rows may omit the clone size; those that give it use once, few, many or a size class.

abundance: NA
j_gene: TRBJ2-7
v_gene: TRBV5-4
d_gene: TRBD1
CDR3aa: ASSGRDRDSNEQY

abundance: few
j_gene: TRBJ1-3
v_gene: TRBV18
d_gene: NA
CDR3aa: ASSPPRTAGLGNTIY

abundance: NA
j_gene: TRBJ1-5
v_gene: TRBV6-1
d_gene: TRBD1
CDR3aa: ASSEGRQGGKNQPQH

abundance: NA
j_gene: TRBJ2-7
v_gene: TRBV6-6
d_gene: TRBD1
CDR3aa: ASSYTDRGYEQY

abundance: few
j_gene: TRBJ1-2
v_gene: TRBV4-2
d_gene: NA
CDR3aa: ASSQEVATYYGYT

abundance: NA
j_gene: TRBJ2-3
v_gene: TRBV9
d_gene: NA
CDR3aa: ASSVAGNADTQY

abundance: NA
j_gene: TRBJ1-6
v_gene: TRBV4-1
d_gene: TRBD1
CDR3aa: ASSQEDRVRNSPLH

abundance: NA
j_gene: TRBJ2-1
v_gene: TRBV7-8
d_gene: TRBD2
CDR3aa: ASSPATSGGYNEQF

abundance: NA
j_gene: TRBJ2-5
v_gene: TRBV19
d_gene: TRBD1
CDR3aa: ASRSPGQGGETQY

abundance: NA
j_gene: TRBJ2-3
v_gene: TRBV7-3
d_gene: NA
CDR3aa: ASSLTARPDRDTQY

abundance: NA
j_gene: TRBJ1-1
v_gene: TRBV5-1
d_gene: NA
CDR3aa: ASSEQGGTGTEAF

abundance: once
j_gene: TRBJ2-1
v_gene: TRBV7-3
d_gene: TRBD2
CDR3aa: ASSSTSGGADEQF

abundance: NA
j_gene: TRBJ2-1
v_gene: TRBV19
d_gene: NA
CDR3aa: ASSIAGFSYNEQF

abundance: few
j_gene: TRBJ2-7
v_gene: TRBV2
d_gene: TRBD1
CDR3aa: ASNWDSSYEQY

abundance: few
j_gene: TRBJ1-2
v_gene: TRBV19
d_gene: TRBD1
CDR3aa: ASSLGQGARNYGYT

abundance: NA
j_gene: TRBJ1-2
v_gene: TRBV5-1
d_gene: TRBD1
CDR3aa: ASSVWGGQGAIGYT

abundance: NA
j_gene: TRBJ1-2
v_gene: TRBV18
d_gene: NA
CDR3aa: ASSPPALQGYGYT

abundance: NA
j_gene: TRBJ2-7
v_gene: TRBV7-3
d_gene: NA
CDR3aa: ASSLMGQVGQY

abundance: NA
j_gene: TRBJ1-2
v_gene: TRBV7-8
d_gene: NA
CDR3aa: ASSLSAREGSLYGYT

abundance: NA
j_gene: TRBJ2-1
v_gene: TRBV11-2
d_gene: TRBD2
CDR3aa: ASSFSSGGYNEQF

abundance: NA
j_gene: TRBJ2-1
v_gene: TRBV2
d_gene: NA
CDR3aa: ASSERVEQF

abundance: NA
j_gene: TRBJ2-7
v_gene: TRBV18
d_gene: TRBD2
CDR3aa: ASSPRTSGAFLYEQY

abundance: NA
j_gene: TRBJ2-7
v_gene: TRBV5-1
d_gene: TRBD2
CDR3aa: ASSLWTSGGYEQY

abundance: NA
j_gene: TRBJ2-3
v_gene: TRBV5-1
d_gene: NA
CDR3aa: ASRVGDTLTDTQY

abundance: NA
j_gene: TRBJ1-5
v_gene: TRBV29-1
d_gene: NA
CDR3aa: SVGGGNQPQH

abundance: NA
j_gene: TRBJ1-2
v_gene: TRBV12-5
d_gene: NA
CDR3aa: ASGLDDRPYYGYT

abundance: NA
j_gene: TRBJ1-3
v_gene: TRBV4-2
d_gene: NA
CDR3aa: ASSQGGKGGNTIY

abundance: NA
j_gene: TRBJ2-5
v_gene: TRBV27
d_gene: NA
CDR3aa: ASSFAGTLQETQY

abundance: NA
j_gene: TRBJ1-1
v_gene: TRBV5-4
d_gene: TRBD1
CDR3aa: ASSGTETEAF

abundance: NA
j_gene: TRBJ2-6
v_gene: TRBV27
d_gene: TRBD1
CDR3aa: ASSRDRGHAGANVLT

abundance: NA
j_gene: TRBJ2-7
v_gene: TRBV6-5
d_gene: TRBD2
CDR3aa: ASAGGRGSEQY

abundance: NA
j_gene: TRBJ1-5
v_gene: TRBV19
d_gene: TRBD1
CDR3aa: ASSSDRGNQPQH

abundance: once
j_gene: TRBJ2-3
v_gene: TRBV7-3
d_gene: TRBD2
CDR3aa: ASSSRAGPTDTQY

abundance: NA
j_gene: TRBJ1-5
v_gene: TRBV2
d_gene: NA
CDR3aa: ASMRAVGQPQH

abundance: NA
j_gene: TRBJ1-1
v_gene: TRBV6-5
d_gene: NA
CDR3aa: ASEAAGVRNTEAF

abundance: NA
j_gene: TRBJ2-1
v_gene: TRBV9
d_gene: TRBD2
CDR3aa: ASSPRTSGGHEQF

abundance: NA
j_gene: TRBJ2-7
v_gene: TRBV10-3
d_gene: NA
CDR3aa: AISDRWSYEQY

abundance: NA
j_gene: TRBJ1-2
v_gene: TRBV7-2
d_gene: TRBD1
CDR3aa: ASSSGQGILYGYT

abundance: NA
j_gene: TRBJ2-3
v_gene: TRBV1
d_gene: NA
CDR3aa: TSSETSGGPRSTDTQY

abundance: NA
j_gene: TRBJ2-3
v_gene: TRBV2
d_gene: NA
CDR3aa: ASSHPGSTDTQY

abundance: NA
j_gene: TRBJ1-4
v_gene: TRBV25-1
d_gene: NA
CDR3aa: ASSQTRSGTPKEKLF

abundance: NA
j_gene: TRBJ1-1
v_gene: TRBV11-2
d_gene: TRBD1
CDR3aa: ASSLRRGQGSNTEAF

abundance: NA
j_gene: TRBJ2-4
v_gene: TRBV4-2
d_gene: NA
CDR3aa: ASSQDSTRGSKNIQY

abundance: NA
j_gene: TRBJ1-2
v_gene: TRBV27
d_gene: NA
CDR3aa: ATHHRGGYGYT

abundance: NA
j_gene: TRBJ2-5
v_gene: TRBV4-1
d_gene: TRBD1
CDR3aa: ASSQVGTDQETQY

abundance: few
j_gene: TRBJ2-1
v_gene: TRBV2
d_gene: TRBD2
CDR3aa: ASSEQLAEGYNEQF

abundance: NA
j_gene: TRBJ1-1
v_gene: TRBV5-1
d_gene: TRBD1
CDR3aa: ASRQGGMNTEAF

abundance: NA
j_gene: TRBJ2-3
v_gene: TRBV18
d_gene: TRBD2
CDR3aa: ASSRTSGGADTQY

abundance: NA
j_gene: TRBJ2-1
v_gene: TRBV7-8
d_gene: TRBD2
CDR3aa: ASSLVPGLTYNEQF

abundance: NA
j_gene: TRBJ1-1
v_gene: TRBV5-1
d_gene: TRBD1
CDR3aa: ASSRTGQDLNTEAF

abundance: NA
j_gene: TRBJ2-7
v_gene: TRBV5-1
d_gene: TRBD2
CDR3aa: ASREGLANLYEQY

abundance: NA
j_gene: TRBJ1-6
v_gene: TRBV2
d_gene: TRBD1
CDR3aa: ASSADRGYNSPLH

abundance: NA
j_gene: TRBJ2-6
v_gene: TRBV19
d_gene: NA
CDR3aa: ASIRSGANVLT